This T cell receptor (beta chain) comes out of a study of technical replicates of blood from several donors. The CDR3 is 14 residues long. The germline V gene has CDR1 SNHLY and CDR2 FYNNEI. V gave up 6 bases and J gave up 5 bases, with 14 bases separating them. Clones were sequenced by immunoSEQ multiplex PCR, and TCRdb holds only the in-frame ones, with some missing. Of about 83,000 clones in the sample, around nine tenths were seen once. This chain connects TRBV2 to TRBJ2-1; D not resolved. The sequencing input was T cells isolated from PBMCs. The TCR originated in a human donor in good health. As DNA, the CDR3 is TGTGCCAGCAGAGAACCCCGGGTCCACAATGAGCAGTTCTTC. This sequence encodes CASREPRVHNEQFF.